A selection of T cell receptor beta chains follows, all from one sample in a study of regulatory T cells in long-lasting Graves disease. In TCRdb, the multiplex PCR reads were re-called with MiXCR into one record per CDR3 protein. Among more than 400,000 distinct CDR3 sequences, over 15% were seen once, and the ten largest hold about 10%. This same sample was also part of a study on T cells in Graves' hyperthyroidism and ophthalmopathy.

The sample in question was peripheral blood mononuclear cells (PBMCs), obtained at new diagnosis, from a patient treated with antithyroid drugs. These receptors were collected from a woman in her 30s with Graves disease. CDR3s include the opening cysteine and the closing phenylalanine or tryptophan. A D gene is named only where the DNA matches it firmly. The size of a clone is reported for some rows only, either as once, few or many, or as a class for expanded clones.

clone size: .; V gene: TRBV6-1; J gene: TRBJ2-1; D gene: .; CDR3 DNA: TGTGCCAGCATTACAGTGGATGAGCAGTTCTTC; CDR3 protein: CASITVDEQFF
clone size: few; V gene: TRBV6-1; J gene: TRBJ1-1; D gene: .; CDR3 DNA: TGTGCCAGCATGCCCGAAGCTTTCTTT; CDR3 protein: CASMPEAFF
clone size: many; V gene: TRBV28; J gene: TRBJ2-4; D gene: .; CDR3 DNA: TGTGCCAGCAGCACCACAAGTACCCACATTCAGTACTTC; CDR3 protein: CASSTTSTHIQYF
clone size: many; V gene: TRBV27; J gene: TRBJ2-7; D gene: TRBD2; CDR3 DNA: TGTGCCAGTGGGACTAGCGGGAGCCACTACGAGCAGTACTTC; CDR3 protein: CASGTSGSHYEQYF
clone size: .; V gene: TRBV14; J gene: TRBJ2-3; D gene: TRBD1; CDR3 DNA: TGTGCCAGCAGCCAAGCCCTGGGACAGGGGAACTCAGATACGCAGTATTTT; CDR3 protein: CASSQALGQGNSDTQYF
clone size: .; V gene: TRBV19; J gene: TRBJ2-1; D gene: .; CDR3 DNA: TGTGCCAGTAGTATAAGGGGCGGTAACTCCTACAATGAGCAGTTCTTC; CDR3 protein: CASSIRGGNSYNEQFF
clone size: many; V gene: TRBV30; J gene: TRBJ2-2; D gene: TRBD2; CDR3 DNA: TGTGCCTGGAGTGTACGTGGGACTAGCGGGAGAGACACCGGGGAGCTGTTTTTT; CDR3 protein: CAWSVRGTSGRDTGELFF
clone size: few; V gene: TRBV19; J gene: TRBJ1-4; D gene: .; CDR3 DNA: TGTGCCAGTAGTAAGGGGCAGGATGTGGAAAAACTGTTTTTT; CDR3 protein: CASSKGQDVEKLFF
clone size: few; V gene: TRBV19; J gene: TRBJ2-7; D gene: .; CDR3 DNA: TGTGCCAGTAGTAAGGACAGAAGGTACGAGCAGTACTTC; CDR3 protein: CASSKDRRYEQYF
clone size: .; V gene: TRBV6-1; J gene: TRBJ1-2; D gene: TRBD1; CDR3 DNA: TGTGCCAGCAAAGACCCCTCCCGACAGGGTGGAGGCTACACCTTC; CDR3 protein: CASKDPSRQGGGYTF
clone size: .; V gene: TRBV20-1; J gene: TRBJ2-3; D gene: .; CDR3 DNA: TGCAGTGCCCTCCAGCGGGTCACAGATACGCAGTATTTT; CDR3 protein: CSALQRVTDTQYF